The source of this T cell receptor beta chain is a study of cytomegalovirus exposure and HLA in healthy donors. The PCR used 60 Vbeta and 13 Jbeta primers. Clones were sequenced by immunoSEQ multiplex PCR, and TCRdb holds only the in-frame ones, with some missing. The profile covers some 98,000 clones, with approximately 78% appearing a single time and 1.4% taken by the ten largest. This CDR3 is 15 amino acids long. J was trimmed by 4 bases and V by 4 bases; bases with no gene match: 4. The germline gives CDR1 LNHDA, CDR2 SQIVND (reference sequence). The chain carries TRBV19 and TRBJ1-5; 10 bases are shared with TRBD1. This receptor was obtained from a man aged 35 to 55 in good health and CMV-seronegative. The specimen was PBMCs. The CDR3 sequence: CASSRQGAKNQPQHF. In DNA form, the CDR3 reads TGTGCCAGTAGTAGACAGGGGGCGAAGAATCAGCCCCAGCATTTT.